Below are 27 T cell receptor beta chains sequenced from a single sample in a study of radiotherapy plus CTLA-4 blockade in lung cancer. Sequencing used immunoSEQ multiplex PCR; TCRdb keeps in-frame clones, though not all of them. The table includes roughly 50,000 clones, around 88% detected once. The sample here was peripheral blood, taken from a patient treated with radiotherapy plus ipilimumab. The receptors here all came from a human donor with non-small cell lung cancer that progressed on radiotherapy plus ipilimumab. Some clones in this sample may be carry-over from other donors' samples.

V and J are TRBV4-2 and TRBJ1-3, with D perhaps matching TRBD1 (6 bases). Deletions cut 0 bases from V and 2 bases from J, with 11 bases between. The CDR3 totals 16 residues. Per germline, CDR1 LGHNA and CDR2 YNFKEQ. DNA for the CDR3: TGTGCCAGCAGCCAAGACCCGCCAGGGGCTGGAAACACCATATATTTT. This sequence encodes CASSQDPPGAGNTIYF.

This clone was seen once. The rearrangement uses TRBV2 and TRBJ2-5; D gene ambiguous. The V end lost 2 bases, the J end lost 5 bases, and 15 bases lay between the germline ends. The CDR3 length is 15 residues. Germline V gene lookup returns CDR1 SNHLY and CDR2 FYNNEI. CDR3 coding DNA: TGTGCCAGCAGTGAATTGTCGCAGGCCTTGGAGACCCAGTACTTC. Translating gives CASSELSQALETQYF.

The V call is TRBV4-3, the J call TRBJ1-6; no reliable D call. Germline CDR1 LGHNA, CDR2 YSLEER. Trimming stripped 0 bases from V and 8 bases from J, with 14 bases between. The CDR3 is 16 residues long. The CDR3 is CASSQERIRGYSPLHF. CDR3 in DNA: TGCGCCAGCAGCCAAGAAAGAATAAGAGGTTATTCACCCCTCCACTTT.

V and J are TRBV19 and TRBJ1-3, with D perhaps TRBD1 (5 bases). CDR1 LNHDA and CDR2 SQIVND come from the germline V gene (reference sequence). This CDR3 is 16 amino acids long. Trimming took 4 bases from V and 0 from J, leaving 13 bases between them. The CDR3 nucleotides read TGTGCCAGTAGTACCCAACAGGTCTACTCTGGAAACACCATATATTTT. It translates to CASSTQQVYSGNTIYF.

CDR3 sequence: CASHLDSYSGNTIYF. The CDR3 DNA reads as TGTGCCAGCCATCTAGACAGCTACTCTGGAAACACCATATATTTT. The J gene is TRBJ1-3, the V gene TRBV2; tentatively, D is TRBD1 (5 bases). CDR3 length: 15 residues. Germline V gives CDR1 SNHLY, CDR2 FYNNEI. V lost 8 bases and J 0 bases, leaving 14 bases between the germline ends.

Only a few counts were recorded for this clone. The chain links TRBV7-3 to TRBJ2-3; TRBD1 matches at 7 bases. Germline V gene data show CDR1 as SGHTA and CDR2 as FQGTGA. CDR3 length equals 16 residues. V was clipped by 5 bases and J by 3 bases; unmatched bases: 11. In DNA form, the CDR3 reads TGTGCCAGCAGCCCTAGGCCAGGGGGTGGAACAGATACGCAGTATTTT. Its protein is CASSPRPGGGTDTQYF.

The V call is TRBV5-1, the J call TRBJ1-1; maybe TRBD1 (6 bases). Germline CDR1 reads SGHRS; CDR2 reads YFSETQ. V was trimmed by 4 bases and J by 2 bases, leaving 15 bases between them. CDR3 length equals 15 residues. The DNA of the CDR3 is TGCGCCAGCAGCCGATTGGACAGTACAAACACTGAAGCTTTCTTT. As protein: CASSRLDSTNTEAFF.

The chain employs TRBV5-4 and TRBJ1-1; D is perhaps TRBD1 (5 bases). The germline V gene has CDR1 SGHNT and CDR2 YYREEE (reference sequence). This CDR3 spans 13 amino acids. V was shortened by 0 bases and J by 11 bases, with 14 bases between the two germline ends. Here the CDR3 reads CASSLVPTEGAFF. CDR3 nucleotides: TGTGCCAGCAGCTTGGTACCGACGGAGGGGGCTTTCTTT.

CDR3 sequence: CASSWGTENTGELFF. CDR3 sequence (DNA): TGCGCCAGCAGCTGGGGGACAGAGAACACCGGGGAGCTGTTTTTT. V gene TRBV5-1 combines with J gene TRBJ2-2, with 7 bases aligning to TRBD1. CDR3 length equals 15 residues. Germline loops: CDR1 SGHRS, CDR2 YFSETQ. The trim removed 3 bases at V and 1 base at J, leaving 3 bases unmatched.

The rearrangement uses TRBV5-4 and TRBJ2-5; 14 nucleotides match TRBD2. Germline V gene lookup returns CDR1 SGHNT and CDR2 YYREEE (reference sequence). V was clipped by 3 bases and J by 6 bases; unmatched bases: 4. There are 15 residues in the CDR3. CDR3 coding DNA: TGTGCCAGCAGCTCCGGGACTAGCGGGAGACAGACCCAGTACTTC. Residues: CASSSGTSGRQTQYF. Full variable domain (missing parts from reference TRBV5-4 and TRBJ2-5): ETGVTQSPTHLIKTRGQQVTLRCSSQSGHNTVSWYQQALGQGPQFIFQYYREEENGRGNFPPRFSGLQFPNYSSELNVNALELDDSALYLCASSSGTSGRQTQYFGPGTRLLVL.

This chain uses TRBV29-1 with TRBJ2-2, with unresolved D. The CDR3 is made up of 12 amino acids. Germline CDR1 is SQVTM and CDR2 is ANQGSEA. V was shortened by 4 bases and J by 2 bases, with 5 bases between the two germline ends. The CDR3: CSVAVNTGELFF. As DNA, the CDR3 is TGCAGCGTTGCGGTCAACACCGGGGAGCTGTTTTTT.

A single count supports this clone. This chain uses TRBV28 with TRBJ2-3, with 13 bases that match TRBD2. J was trimmed by 6 bases and V by 6 bases; bases with no gene match: 6. Germline CDR1 MDHEN, CDR2 SYDVKM. This CDR3 spans 15 amino acids. For the CDR3, the DNA is TGTGCCAGCAGCGGACTAGCGGGAGATAACGATACGCAGTATTTT. It specifies CASSGLAGDNDTQYF.

The CDR3 coding sequence is TGTGCCAGCAGCCCTTACGGACTAGTAGCGCAGTATTTT. It yields the protein CASSPYGLVAQYF. The V call is TRBV11-3, the J call TRBJ2-3, with 7 bases aligning to TRBD2. The CDR3 consists of 13 residues. Germline V gene lookup returns CDR1 SGHNT and CDR2 YENEEA. J gave up 10 bases and V 5 bases, and 9 bases lay outside the gene matches. Based on the CDR3 plus reference TRBV11-3 and TRBJ2-3, the full variable domain is EAGVVQSPRYKIIEKKQPVAFWCNPISGHNTLYWYLQNLGQGPELLIRYENEEAVDDSQLPKDRFSAERLKGVDSTLKIQPAELGDSAVYLCASSPYGLVAQYFGPGTRLTVL.

The V call is TRBV2, the J call TRBJ1-2; 7 bases fit TRBD1. V was pared by 3 bases and J by 2 bases, with 0 bases of the junction left unmatched. This CDR3 region has 13 residues. Germline loops: CDR1 SNHLY, CDR2 FYNNEI. The CDR3 nucleotides are TGTGCCAGCAGTGAGGACAGGAACTATGGCTACACCTTC. Encoded protein: CASSEDRNYGYTF. Complete variable domain (other parts from reference TRBV2 and TRBJ1-2): EPEVTQTPSHQVTQMGQEVILRCVPISNHLYFYWYRQILGQKVEFLVSFYNNEISEKSEIFDDQFSVERPDGSNFTLKIRSTKLEDSAMYFCASSEDRNYGYTFGSGTRLTVV.

V usage is TRBV6-5 and J usage is TRBJ2-6, with D tentatively TRBD1 (5 bases). Germline loops: CDR1 MNHEY, CDR2 SVGAGI. V was pared by 3 bases and J by 4 bases, with 13 bases between. This CDR3 contains 16 residues. The DNA for the CDR3 is TGTGCCAGCAGTTATGTACAGGTAGCAGGGGCCAACGTCCTGACTTTC. Translation gives CASSYVQVAGANVLTF.

The rearrangement uses TRBV11-2 and TRBJ2-3; 12 nucleotides match TRBD2. CDR1 SGHAT and CDR2 FQNNGV come from the germline V gene. The CDR3 has 17 amino acids. V was clipped by 3 bases and J by 0 bases; unmatched bases: 4. CDR3 DNA: TGTGCCAGCAGCTTCAGGGGGACTAGCGGGAGCACAGATACGCAGTATTTT. It translates to CASSFRGTSGSTDTQYF.

V is TRBV2 and J is TRBJ1-1; a possible D gene is TRBD1 (6 bases). Germline lookup yields CDR1 SNHLY and CDR2 FYNNEI. Trimming took 4 bases from V and 7 from J, leaving 13 bases between them. The CDR3 has 13 residues. CDR3 sequence (DNA): TGTGCCAGCAGTGTCGCCCAGGGGTTTGAAGCTTTCTTT. Translation gives CASSVAQGFEAFF.

V and J are TRBV18 and TRBJ2-1; 9 bases align to TRBD2. Trimming cost V 1 base and J 2 bases; bases outside gene matches: 3. There are 16 residues in the CDR3. Germline V gives CDR1 KGHSH, CDR2 LQKENI. Here the CDR3 reads CASSPRASGTYNEQFF. CDR3 in DNA: TGTGCCAGCTCACCACGAGCTAGCGGGACCTACAATGAGCAGTTCTTC.

Note on this clone: The DNA is left out, because the CDR3 cannot be placed on it with certainty; the CDR3 is given as TCRdb lists it. The rearrangement uses TRBV27 and TRBJ1-2; the table's D call, TRBD1, has no DNA check behind it. The CDR3 has 14 residues if both end residues are counted. The germline V gene has CDR1 MNHEY and CDR2 SMNVEV (reference sequence). Here the CDR3 reads CASSSSDRVNGYSF.

The V call is TRBV27, the J call TRBJ2-3, with 7 bases that match TRBD2. The J segment lost 0 bases and the V segment lost 10 bases, leaving 7 bases of the junction unmatched. This CDR3 has 14 residues. Germline assignment: CDR1 MNHEY and CDR2 SMNVEV (reference sequence). DNA for the CDR3: TGTGCCACCTGGGGGGGTCCTAGCACAGATACGCAGTATTTT. It translates to CATWGGPSTDTQYF.

This rearrangement joins TRBV7-9 to TRBJ2-7; 7 positions match TRBD1. Germline loops: CDR1 SEHNR, CDR2 FQNEAQ (reference sequence). The J segment lost 3 bases and the V segment lost 4 bases, leaving 6 bases of the junction unmatched. CDR3 length: 14 residues. CDR3 sequence: CASSSGQNFYEQYF. For the CDR3, the DNA is TGTGCCAGCAGCTCGGGACAGAATTTCTACGAGCAGTACTTC. Using reference TRBV7-9 and TRBJ2-7 for the parts outside the CDR3, the full variable domain is DTGVSQNPRHKITKRGQNVTFRCDPISEHNRLYWYRQTLGQGPEFLTYFQNEAQLEKSRLLSDRFSAERPKGSFSTLEIQRTEQGDSAMYLCASSSGQNFYEQYFGPGTRLTVT.

The gene calls are TRBV5-1 and TRBJ1-2, with D perhaps matching TRBD1 (5 bases). The CDR3 spans 14 residues. Germline CDR1 SGHRS, CDR2 YFSETQ. The ends were cut back, 0 bases at V and 4 bases at J, with 10 bases in the middle. As DNA, the CDR3 is TGCGCCAGCAGCTTGGACGACAGCCTCTATGGCTACACCTTC. It codes for CASSLDDSLYGYTF.

This sequence joins TRBV6-5 and TRBJ2-7, with 8 bases that match TRBD1. This CDR3 spans 13 amino acids. V was pared by 8 bases and J by 4 bases, with 7 bases of the junction left unmatched. Germline V gives CDR1 MNHEY, CDR2 SVGAGI. This CDR3 reads CASGQGARYEQYF. CDR3 nucleotides: TGTGCCAGCGGTCAGGGGGCGAGGTACGAGCAGTACTTC.

This clone was counted only a few times. V and J are TRBV6-6 and TRBJ1-2, with 9 bases that match TRBD1. Germline V lookup: CDR1 MNHNY, CDR2 SVGAGI (reference sequence). The V and J ends lost 3 bases and 6 bases, in that order; junction bases with no gene match: 5. This CDR3 comprises 14 residues. CDR3 nucleotides: TGTGCCAGCAGTTATCACACAGGGGGCGATGGCTACACCTTC. Residues: CASSYHTGGDGYTF.

The chain is built from TRBV6-5 and TRBJ2-1, with 7 bases matching TRBD2. This CDR3 is built from 15 residues. CDR1 and CDR2 from the germline V gene are MNHEY and SVGAGI. J was trimmed by 9 bases and V by 6 bases; bases with no gene match: 14. DNA for the CDR3: TGTGCCAGCAGCCCGAGTACCCCTAGCGGCACTGAGCAGTTCTTC. Protein product: CASSPSTPSGTEQFF.

The chain is built from TRBV15 and TRBJ2-7, with 11 positions matching TRBD1. From germline, CDR1 is LNHNV and CDR2 YYDKDF (reference sequence). Trimming at V came to 1 base and at J to 2 bases, leaving 1 base not matched to a gene. The CDR3 is made up of 15 amino acids. The CDR3 region has the DNA TGTGCCACCAGCAGAGGGGGACAGGGGGCCTACGAGCAGTACTTC. Translation gives CATSRGGQGAYEQYF.

This chain joins TRBV7-2 and TRBJ2-6, with 9 bases fitting TRBD1. With 6 bases clipped from V and 1 base from J, the junction kept 7 bases outside the gene matches. This CDR3 comprises 17 residues. Germline CDR1 reads SGHTA; CDR2 reads FQGNSA. CDR3 sequence: CASRAGQGRSGANVLTF. CDR3 in DNA: TGTGCCAGCAGGGCCGGACAGGGGAGGTCTGGGGCCAACGTCCTGACTTTC.